The following is a T cell receptor (beta chain) sequence with its context. Its specificity is unknown. This record comes from a study of CD8+ T cells in alopecia areata. Findings of the study overall: Especially in alopecia totalis/universalis, lesional scalp showed greater clonality than normal scalp did.

Peripheral blood and lesional scalp punch biopsies were taken from alopecia areata patients. Following RNA extraction, reverse transcription yielded cDNA that acted as the sequencing template. Profiling relied on immunoSEQ multiplex PCR, and the TCRdb table lists in-frame clones only, not all of them. The sample yields approximately 98,000 clones, under 60% seen once. This receptor was identified in a human donor with alopecia areata. The specimen sequenced was NKG2D-low CD8+ T cells sorted from blood.

The CDR3 nucleotides are TGTGCCAGCAGTTTTGGGGGATCGAATGAGCAGTTCTTC. Translation: CASSFGGSNEQFF. This chain connects TRBV27 to TRBJ2-1; tentatively, D is TRBD1 or TRBD2 (5 bases each). The CDR3 is made up of 13 amino acids. V lost 3 bases and J lost 7, with 10 bases in between. Germline V lookup: CDR1 MNHEY, CDR2 SMNVEV (reference sequence).